This T cell receptor (beta chain) was captured in a study of blood T cell repertoires in COVID-19. Study background: Some COVID-19 samples were acute and others convalescent; all came from the United States, Italy and Spain. PBMCs, B-cell-depleted T cells, or T cells provided the cDNA or gDNA that made up the material.

This CDR3 spans 15 amino acids. The ends lost 1 base at V and 4 bases at J; junction bases unmatched: 6. Germline V CDR1 and CDR2: LGHDT, YNNKEL (reference sequence). As handled by the study authors: Estimation of nucleated cell counts was performed using reference gene primer amplification. Assay: immunoSEQ multiplex PCR; the TCRdb copy retains only in-frame clones and omits some. That table supplies the V and J calls and clone size; D and trimming were determined from the DNA. Here the sample spans under 300,000 clones, about 82% being singletons. The source of this sequence is a man at least 80 years old with acute or convalescent COVID-19. What was sequenced was peripheral blood. The V and J genes are TRBV3-1 (or the pseudogene TRBV3-2) and TRBJ1-2, with 7 bases fitting TRBD1. CDR3 sequence reads: CASSQGGGGSYGYTF. The CDR3 DNA reads TGTGCCAGCAGCCAAGGAGGGGGCGGGTCCTATGGCTACACCTTC.